The 10 T cell receptor beta chains reported below all come from one sample, sequenced in a study of control samples from healthy donors and cancer patients. Clones were sequenced by immunoSEQ multiplex PCR, and TCRdb holds only the in-frame ones, with some missing. The sample lists about 120,000 clones; about 90% were seen once. The sample consisted of blood. Every receptor here comes from a man aged 18 to 35 in good health.

The rearrangement links TRBV5-3 to TRBJ2-7; 10 positions match TRBD2. TRBV5-3 is identified as an open reading frame with a role that is uncertain. CDR3 length: 17 amino acids. V lost 0 bases, J lost 3 bases, and 9 bases stayed unmatched. The CDR3 bases are TGTGCCAGAAGCTTGGCCGCTAGCGGGAGATTGAACTACGAGCAGTACTTC. It translates to CARSLAASGRLNYEQYF.

This chain joins TRBV18 and TRBJ2-6; D unclear. CDR3 length: 17 residues. V was cut by 3 bases and J by 0 bases, with 12 bases left in between. In germline, CDR1 is KGHSH, CDR2 LQKENI. Here the CDR3 reads CASSPQAGPSGANVLTF. DNA for the CDR3: TGTGCCAGCTCACCTCAAGCTGGCCCCTCTGGGGCCAACGTCCTGACTTTC.

This clone has a single count. The chain is built from TRBV30 and TRBJ1-5, with 7 bases that match TRBD1. With V trimmed by 5 bases and J by 11 bases, 12 bases remained unmatched. CDR3 size: 13 residues. Germline V gene lookup returns CDR1 GTSNPN and CDR2 SVGIG (reference sequence). This CDR3 is CAWAPRGKGTQHF. In DNA form, the CDR3 reads TGTGCCTGGGCCCCCAGGGGGAAAGGGACCCAGCATTTT.

The genes are TRBV5-1 and TRBJ1-1, with TRBD1 matching over 7 bases. The length of the CDR3 is 16 residues. V trimming: 0 bases; J trimming: 4 bases; junction bases outside the gene matches: 9. Per germline, CDR1 SGHRS and CDR2 YFSETQ. CDR3 nucleotide sequence: TGCGCCAGCAGCTTGGATTCAGGGAGGGGGCGCACTGAAGCTTTCTTT. It yields the protein CASSLDSGRGRTEAFF.

The rearrangement links TRBV21-1 to TRBJ1-1. TRBV21-1 is marked as a pseudogene. This CDR3 is 12 amino acids long. CDR3 bases: TGTGCCAGCAGTCCGAGGGGGGGTGAAGCTTTCTTT. It is translated as CASSPRGGEAFF.

The V and J genes are TRBV4-3 and TRBJ2-3, with 7 positions matching TRBD2. V was pared by 0 bases and J by 1 base, with 10 bases of the junction left unmatched. This CDR3 has 18 residues. Germline loops: CDR1 LGHNA, CDR2 YSLEER. CDR3 amino acids: CASSQDHAPSGGTDTQYF. CDR3 nucleotides: TGCGCCAGCAGCCAAGATCACGCTCCTAGCGGAGGCACAGATACGCAGTATTTT.

This clone was observed a single time. This chain joins TRBV25-1 and TRBJ2-6; 8 bases fit TRBD1. The CDR3 is made up of 18 amino acids. The germline gives CDR1 MGHDK, CDR2 SYGVNS. J lost 1 base, V lost 4 bases, and 9 bases had no gene match. The CDR3 sequence is CASSVPGQEPSGANVLTF. In nucleotides, the CDR3 is TGTGCCAGCAGTGTTCCGGGACAGGAACCTTCTGGGGCCAACGTCCTGACTTTC.

The gene calls are TRBV6-5 and TRBJ1-1; no definite D call. Looked up from germline, CDR1 is MNHEY and CDR2 is SVGAGI. The CDR3 covers 13 residues. V was shortened by 6 bases and J by 1 base, with 9 bases between the two germline ends. The CDR3 DNA is TGTGCCAGCAGCGTCATCCAGAACACTGAAGCTTTCTTT. The encoded protein is CASSVIQNTEAFF.

V gene TRBV23-1 combines with J gene TRBJ2-2; D is unclear. TRBV23-1 is identified as an open reading frame with a role that is uncertain. This CDR3 region has 15 residues. Between the trimmed V and J ends, which lost 0 bases and 7 bases, there was a span of 12 bases. The CDR3 reads CASSQSEFRGGELFF. In nucleotides, the CDR3 is TGCGCCAGCAGTCAATCGGAGTTCCGTGGCGGGGAGCTGTTTTTT.

The V and J genes are TRBV28 and TRBJ2-1; TRBD2 matches at 10 bases. The length of the CDR3 is 17 residues. V gave up 6 bases and J gave up 0 bases; unmatched junction bases: 8. Per germline, CDR1 MDHEN and CDR2 SYDVKM. CDR3 coding DNA: TGTGCCAGCAGCCCTATTAGCGGGAGGACCTCCTACAATGAGCAGTTCTTC. This gives the protein CASSPISGRTSYNEQFF.